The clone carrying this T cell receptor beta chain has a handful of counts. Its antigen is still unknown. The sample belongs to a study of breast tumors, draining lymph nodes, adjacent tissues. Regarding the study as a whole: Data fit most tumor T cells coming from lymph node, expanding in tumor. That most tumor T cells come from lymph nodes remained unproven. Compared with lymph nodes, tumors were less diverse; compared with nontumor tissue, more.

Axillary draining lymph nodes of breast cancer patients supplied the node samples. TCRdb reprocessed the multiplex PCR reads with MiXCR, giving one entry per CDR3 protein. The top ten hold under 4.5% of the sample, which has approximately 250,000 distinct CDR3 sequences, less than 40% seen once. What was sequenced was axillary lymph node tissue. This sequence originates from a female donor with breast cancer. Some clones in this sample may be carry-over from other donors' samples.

CDR3 residues: CASSLPGQMNTEAFF. The CDR3 DNA is TGTGCCAGCAGTCTTCCGGGACAGATGAACACTGAAGCTTTCTTT. The chain recombines TRBV25-1 with TRBJ1-1, with 7 nucleotides matching TRBD1. V dropped 5 bases and J dropped 0; count of bases not matched to a gene: 6. The CDR3 contains 15 residues. In germline, CDR1 is MGHDK, CDR2 SYGVNS.